This entry lists 25 T cell receptor beta chains sequenced from one sample in a study of shared clonotypes between healthy human individuals. Generated by immunoSEQ multiplex PCR, the TCRdb table keeps only in-frame clones and is missing some. The sample yields 900,000 to 1,200,000 clones, about 84% seen once. Sequenced sample: memory CD4+ T cells from PBMCs. Subset meaning: CD45RA-negative fraction. The receptors stem from a man between 18 and 29 years old in good health. Some clones in this sample may be carry-over from other donors' samples.

This chain joins TRBV6-6 and TRBJ2-3; 9 positions agree with TRBD2. CDR1 and CDR2 (germline): MNHNY, SVGAGI (reference sequence). CDR3 length: 12 residues. After removal of 8 bases from V and 5 bases from J, the junction contained 2 bases not matched to a gene. The CDR3 nucleotides are TGTGCCAGCGGACTAGCGCAAGATACGCAGTATTTT. Amino acids: CASGLAQDTQYF.

The V call is TRBV5-1, the J call TRBJ2-5; maybe TRBD2 (5 bases). Trimming took 0 bases from V and 3 from J, leaving 12 bases between them. Looked up from germline, CDR1 is SGHRS and CDR2 is YFSETQ. This CDR3 is built from 15 residues. CDR3 DNA: TGCGCCAGCAGCTTGGGGTTTGCGGGCGAAGAGACCCAGTACTTC. Amino acids: CASSLGFAGEETQYF.

The chain has TRBV11-2 and TRBJ1-1; 8 positions match TRBD1. Germline loops: CDR1 SGHAT, CDR2 FQNNGV. This CDR3 region has 14 residues. J was trimmed by 4 bases and V by 3 bases; bases with no gene match: 4. CDR3 protein: CASSFSTGGTEAFF. In DNA, the CDR3 is TGTGCCAGCAGCTTTAGTACAGGGGGCACTGAAGCTTTCTTT.

This chain connects TRBV6-5 to TRBJ1-2, with D maybe TRBD1 (5 bases). V was shortened by 9 bases and J by 3 bases, with 14 bases between the two germline ends. Germline V gives CDR1 MNHEY, CDR2 SVGAGI. This CDR3 region has 13 residues. CDR3 DNA: TGTGCCAGTGGGGATCAGGGATACTATGGCTACACCTTC. This translates into CASGDQGYYGYTF.

This clone has a handful of counts. The rearrangement joins TRBV18 to TRBJ2-1; D not certain. Germline CDR1 is KGHSH and CDR2 is LQKENI. The CDR3 contains 11 residues. Deletions cut 3 bases from V and 6 bases from J, with 3 bases between. For the CDR3, the DNA is TGTGCCAGCTCACCGGGCAATGAGCAGTTCTTC. As protein: CASSPGNEQFF.

This chain connects TRBV11-2 to TRBJ2-7, with D unclear. Germline assignment: CDR1 SGHAT and CDR2 FQNNGV. This CDR3 comprises 15 residues. The V gene lost 0 bases and the J gene lost 0 bases, with 9 bases spanning the gap. The CDR3 DNA reads as TGTGCCAGCAGCTTAGATCTGTACTTCTCCTACGAGCAGTACTTC. Protein: CASSLDLYFSYEQYF. Supplemented by reference TRBV11-2 and TRBJ2-7, the full variable domain reads EAGVAQSPRYKIIEKRQSVAFWCNPISGHATLYWYQQILGQGPKLLIQFQNNGVVDDSQLPKDRFSAERLKGVDSTLKIQPAKLEDSAVYLCASSLDLYFSYEQYFGPGTRLTVT.

About this clone: A read error is the likely source, as a far larger clone sits one nucleotide away. This sample also contains other DNA sequences that code for the same CDR3. CDR3 nucleotide sequence: TGTGCCAGTAGCTTGGACAGGGGGCTACATGAAAAACTGTTTTTT. It specifies CASSLDRGLHEKLFF. V gene TRBV7-9 combines with J gene TRBJ1-4, with TRBD1 identical over 11 bases. CDR3 size: 15 residues. Germline CDR1 reads SEHNR; CDR2 reads FQNEAQ (reference sequence).

The chain has TRBV29-1 and TRBJ2-5; D remains ambiguous. The CDR3 spans 12 residues. The V end lost 2 bases, the J end lost 3 bases, and 7 bases lay between the germline ends. Germline values: CDR1 SQVTM, CDR2 ANQGSEA. The CDR3 loop is CSVELPEETQYF. The DNA of the CDR3 is TGCAGCGTTGAATTACCCGAAGAGACCCAGTACTTC.

CDR3 bases: TGTGCCTGGAGGGACAGGGACAATCAGCCCCAGCATTTT. It is translated as CAWRDRDNQPQHF. The genes are TRBV30 and TRBJ1-5, with 8 bases fitting TRBD1. The CDR3 totals 13 residues. V lost 3 bases, J lost 3 bases, and 1 base stayed unmatched. The germline CDR1 and CDR2 sequences are GTSNPN and SVGIG (reference sequence).

This clone has a handful of counts. The rearrangement joins TRBV19 to TRBJ2-7; TRBD2 matches 7 bases. V was pared by 5 bases and J by 2 bases, with 3 bases of the junction left unmatched. Germline values: CDR1 LNHDA, CDR2 SQIVND (reference sequence). The CDR3 extends over 13 amino acids. The DNA for the CDR3 is TGTGCCAGTAGTGTCGGGACTACCTACGAGCAGTACTTC. Amino acid sequence: CASSVGTTYEQYF. Filled out from reference TRBV19 and TRBJ2-7, the complete variable domain reads DGGITQSPKYLFRKEGQNVTLSCEQNLNHDAMYWYRQDPGQGLRLIYYSQIVNDFQKGDIAEGYSVSREKKESFPLTVTSAQKNPTAFYLCASSVGTTYEQYFGPGTRLTVT.

The table lists this clone with a few counts. The chain has TRBV28 and TRBJ2-1, with D possibly being TRBD1 or TRBD2 (5 bases each). The CDR3 has 11 amino acids. CDR1 and CDR2 from the germline V gene are MDHEN and SYDVKM. V gave up 5 bases and J gave up 10 bases, with 9 bases separating them. The CDR3 region is CASSLGTEQFF. The CDR3 DNA sequence: TGTGCCAGCAGTCTTGGGACCGAGCAGTTCTTC.

The chain combines TRBV6-4 with TRBJ1-3, with D unresolved. CDR1 MRHNA and CDR2 SNTAGT come from the germline V gene. The ends were cut back, 2 bases at V and 0 bases at J, with 11 bases in the middle. The CDR3 is 16 amino acids. CDR3 loop: CASSDEQSLSGNTIYF. For the CDR3, the DNA is TGTGCCAGCAGTGACGAACAGTCACTCTCTGGAAACACCATATATTTT.

The rearrangement uses TRBV5-1 and TRBJ2-1, with D uncertain. Per the germline V gene, CDR1 is SGHRS and CDR2 is YFSETQ. The germline V and J ends were trimmed by 1 base and 5 bases, with 4 bases remaining between them. The CDR3 is made up of 12 amino acids. The CDR3 is CASSLHDNEQFF. CDR3 in DNA: TGCGCCAGCAGCTTGCACGACAATGAGCAGTTCTTC.

Only a few counts were recorded for this clone. The chain joins TRBV5-8 to TRBJ1-1; TRBD1 matches 10 bases. CDR3 length: 14 residues. Looked up from germline, CDR1 is SGHTS and CDR2 is YDEGEE. V was clipped by 3 bases and J by 5 bases; unmatched bases: 4. In DNA, the CDR3 is TGTGCCAGCAGCTCTCGGACAGGGGGGACTGAAGCTTTCTTT. Its translation: CASSSRTGGTEAFF.

This sequence joins TRBV5-1 and TRBJ2-3, with D possibly matching TRBD2 (5 bases). CDR1 SGHRS and CDR2 YFSETQ come from the germline V gene. This CDR3 comprises 15 residues. V was cut by 0 bases and J by 5 bases, with 13 bases left in between. The CDR3 region is CASSLVGMSGDTQYF. As DNA, the CDR3 is TGCGCCAGCAGCTTGGTCGGGATGTCAGGAGATACGCAGTATTTT.

This clone was detected only once. The chain employs TRBV28 and TRBJ2-5; 8 positions agree with TRBD2. The germline gives CDR1 MDHEN, CDR2 SYDVKM. After removal of 5 bases from V and 2 bases from J, the junction contained 4 bases not matched to a gene. The CDR3 is 14 residues long. CDR3 amino acids: CASSTSGAQETQYF. CDR3 in DNA: TGTGCCAGCAGTACTAGCGGCGCTCAAGAGACCCAGTACTTC.

The rearrangement uses TRBV10-2 and TRBJ2-1, with 12 bases matching TRBD2. The V and J ends lost 4 bases and 9 bases, in that order; junction bases with no gene match: 7. The CDR3 loop spans 15 amino acids. Germline lookup yields CDR1 WSHSY and CDR2 SAAADI. In nucleotides, the CDR3 is TGCGCCAGCAGTGCGTCTAGCGGGAGGGCCGGTGAGCAGTTCTTC. Protein sequence: CASSASSGRAGEQFF.

This sequence joins TRBV11-2 and TRBJ1-1; no firm D call. The CDR3 extends over 16 amino acids. The germline gives CDR1 SGHAT, CDR2 FQNNGV. The V gene lost 0 bases and the J gene lost 1 base, with 12 bases spanning the gap. This CDR3 reads CASSLDGPGQNTEAFF. The CDR3 coding sequence is TGTGCCAGCAGCTTAGATGGCCCGGGCCAGAACACTGAAGCTTTCTTT.

This clone was recorded only once. Other DNA sequences within the sample encode an identical CDR3. The chain uses TRBV5-1 and TRBJ2-5; D is undetermined. The CDR3 totals 13 residues. From germline, CDR1 is SGHRS and CDR2 YFSETQ. V was cut by 0 bases and J by 4 bases, with 7 bases left in between. The CDR3 here is CASSLEGSETQYF. The CDR3 region has the DNA TGCGCCAGCAGCTTGGAGGGTTCAGAGACCCAGTACTTC.

The chain carries TRBV5-8 and TRBJ1-4; possible D gene TRBD1, 5 bases. The V end lost 2 bases, the J end lost 0 bases, and 11 bases lay between the germline ends. Germline lookup yields CDR1 SGHTS and CDR2 YDEGEE. The CDR3 totals 16 residues. CDR3 coding DNA: TGTGCCAGCAGCTTCTGGGGACGGGCAACTAATGAAAAACTGTTTTTT. Its translation is CASSFWGRATNEKLFF.

This clone was detected ten times or more. The gene calls are TRBV11-2 and TRBJ2-5; TRBD2 matches 10 bases. V lost 5 bases to trimming and J lost 0 bases; unmatched junction nucleotides: 12. Looked up from germline, CDR1 is SGHAT and CDR2 is FQNNGV. The CDR3 has 18 amino acids. CDR3 sequence: CASSPSPGLAAYQETQYF. CDR3 DNA sequence: TGTGCCAGCAGCCCTAGTCCCGGACTAGCGGCGTACCAAGAGACCCAGTACTTC.

The rearrangement uses TRBV28 and TRBJ2-5; D is uncertain. The germline CDR1 and CDR2 sequences are MDHEN and SYDVKM. This CDR3 contains 13 residues. V lost 2 bases, J lost 2 bases, and 6 bases lay in between. The CDR3 region is CASSLRVQETQYF. The CDR3 DNA reads TGTGCCAGCAGTTTACGGGTACAAGAGACCCAGTACTTC.

This clone was seen just once. The chain employs TRBV29-1 and TRBJ2-3; TRBD2 matches 14 bases. V gave up 6 bases and J gave up 0 bases; unmatched junction bases: 5. The germline gives CDR1 SQVTM, CDR2 ANQGSEA. This CDR3 spans 16 amino acids. In DNA, the CDR3 is TGCAGCGTCCTAGGGACTAGCGGGGGCAGCACAGATACGCAGTATTTT. Translating gives CSVLGTSGGSTDTQYF.

The sample holds many counts of this clone. The CDR3 here is CASGLGQGNTEAFF. The DNA of the CDR3 is TGTGCTAGTGGTTTGGGACAGGGGAACACTGAAGCTTTCTTT. The V and J genes are TRBV12-5 and TRBJ1-1, with 7 bases aligning to TRBD1. The trim removed 1 base at V and 1 base at J, leaving 0 bases unmatched. Germline CDR1 reads LGHNT; CDR2 reads FRNRAP. The CDR3 length is 14 residues.

This chain connects TRBV6-5 to TRBJ1-1; maybe TRBD1 (5 bases). CDR1 and CDR2 (germline): MNHEY, SVGAGI. V was trimmed by 0 bases and J by 5 bases, leaving 16 bases between them. The CDR3 consists of 16 residues. This chain's CDR3 is CASSYSLGQLGTEAFF. The CDR3 DNA reads as TGTGCCAGCAGTTACTCTTTAGGACAACTCGGGACTGAAGCTTTCTTT.